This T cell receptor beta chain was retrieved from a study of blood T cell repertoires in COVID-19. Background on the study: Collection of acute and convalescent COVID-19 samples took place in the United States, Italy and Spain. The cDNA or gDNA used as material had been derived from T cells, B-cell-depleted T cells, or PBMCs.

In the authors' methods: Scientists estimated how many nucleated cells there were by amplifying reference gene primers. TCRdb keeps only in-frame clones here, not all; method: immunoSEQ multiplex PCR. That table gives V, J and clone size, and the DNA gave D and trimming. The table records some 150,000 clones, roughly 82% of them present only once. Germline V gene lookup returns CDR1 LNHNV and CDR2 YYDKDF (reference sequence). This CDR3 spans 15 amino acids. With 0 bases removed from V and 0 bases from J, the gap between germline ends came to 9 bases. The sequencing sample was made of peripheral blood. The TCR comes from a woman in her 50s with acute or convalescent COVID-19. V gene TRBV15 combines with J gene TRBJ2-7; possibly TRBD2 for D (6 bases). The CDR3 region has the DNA TGTGCCACCAGCAGAGATACTAGCTCCTCCTACGAGCAGTACTTC. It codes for CATSRDTSSSYEQYF.